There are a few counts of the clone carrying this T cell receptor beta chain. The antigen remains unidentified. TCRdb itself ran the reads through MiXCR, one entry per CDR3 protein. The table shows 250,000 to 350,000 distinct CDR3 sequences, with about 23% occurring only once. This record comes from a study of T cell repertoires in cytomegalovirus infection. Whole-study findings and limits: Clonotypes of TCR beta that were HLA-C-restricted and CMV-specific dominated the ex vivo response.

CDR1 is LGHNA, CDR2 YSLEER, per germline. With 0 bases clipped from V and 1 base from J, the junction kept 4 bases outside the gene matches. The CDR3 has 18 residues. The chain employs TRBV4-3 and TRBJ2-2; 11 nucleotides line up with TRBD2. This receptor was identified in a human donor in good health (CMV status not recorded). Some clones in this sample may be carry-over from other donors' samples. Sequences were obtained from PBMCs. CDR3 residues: CASSQDYGLAGNTGELFF. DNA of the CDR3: TGCGCCAGCAGCCAAGACTACGGACTAGCGGGGAACACCGGGGAGCTGTTTTTT.